This TCR beta chain was sequenced for a study of blood T cells in healthy people across ages. Overall study findings and caveats: Measured against age, TCR beta diversity per million T cells decreased in a roughly linear manner. Estimates of total diversity, which came from one million sequenced T cells, were considered to be underestimates.

This clonotype appeared a few times. Antigen unknown. Researchers isolated at least 6.5 million PBMCs per sample. A J-beta primer mix and a sample-barcoded 5' primer were used in a second PCR of about 7 to 12 cycles. MiXCR, run by TCRdb on the 5' RACE reads, gives a single entry per CDR3 protein. The data contain 800,000 or so distinct CDR3 sequences, around half of them singletons. The specimen sequenced was blood. The receptor comes from a man at least 80 years old in good health.

The CDR3 nucleotides read TGCGCCAGCAGCCAAGGCGCTGGGCACTACGAGCAGTACTTC. Its translation: CASSQGAGHYEQYF. The chain links TRBV4-1 to TRBJ2-7; the D is unclear. The germline CDR1 and CDR2 sequences are MGHRA and YSYEKL. The CDR3 covers 14 residues. Trimming pared 1 base from V and 3 bases from J, leaving 10 bases between.